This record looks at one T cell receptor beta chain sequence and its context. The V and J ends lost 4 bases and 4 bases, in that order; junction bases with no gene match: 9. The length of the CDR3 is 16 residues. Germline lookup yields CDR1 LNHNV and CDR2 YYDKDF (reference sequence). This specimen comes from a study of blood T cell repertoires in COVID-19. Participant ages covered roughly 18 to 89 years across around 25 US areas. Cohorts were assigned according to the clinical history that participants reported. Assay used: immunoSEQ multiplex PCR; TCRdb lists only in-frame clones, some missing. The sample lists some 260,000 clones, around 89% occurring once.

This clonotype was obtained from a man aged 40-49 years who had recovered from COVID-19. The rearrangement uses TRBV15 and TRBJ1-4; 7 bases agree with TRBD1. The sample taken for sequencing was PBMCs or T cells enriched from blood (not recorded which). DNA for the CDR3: TGTGCCACCAGCAAAAGGGACAGCTACTATAATGAAAAACTGTTTTTT. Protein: CATSKRDSYYNEKLFF.